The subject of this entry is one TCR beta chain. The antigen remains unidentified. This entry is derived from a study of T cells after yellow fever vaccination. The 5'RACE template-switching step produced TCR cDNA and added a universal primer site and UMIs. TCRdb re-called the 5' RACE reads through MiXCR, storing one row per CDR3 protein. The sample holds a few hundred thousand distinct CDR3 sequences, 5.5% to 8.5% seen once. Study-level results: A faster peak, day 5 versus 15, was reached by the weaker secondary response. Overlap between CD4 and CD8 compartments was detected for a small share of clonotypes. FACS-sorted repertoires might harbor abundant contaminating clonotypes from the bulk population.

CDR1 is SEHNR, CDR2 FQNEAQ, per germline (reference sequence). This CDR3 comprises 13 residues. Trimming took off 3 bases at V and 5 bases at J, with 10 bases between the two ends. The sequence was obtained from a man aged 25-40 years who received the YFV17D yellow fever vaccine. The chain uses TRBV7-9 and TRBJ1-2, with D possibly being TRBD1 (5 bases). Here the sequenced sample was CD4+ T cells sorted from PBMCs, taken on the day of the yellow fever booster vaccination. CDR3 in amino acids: CASSLGERYGYTF. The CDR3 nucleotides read TGTGCCAGCAGCTTGGGGGAGAGATATGGCTACACCTTC.